The rows below give T cell receptor beta chains drawn from one sample of a study of patients and donors after allogeneic stem cell transplantation. A single record per CDR3 protein comes from TCRdb applying MiXCR to the RT-PCR reads. The sample has roughly 200,000 distinct CDR3 sequences; less than 50% are singletons. The material sequenced was blood, either unsorted or a sorted T cell fraction (not recorded which). Receptors originate from a human donor who was either an allogeneic HSCT recipient or a stem cell or donor lymphocyte infusion donor (not recorded which). It is not recorded whose cells these are; they may come from a transplant donor. Each CDR3 is given with its conserved first and last residue. Each record gives: clone size, J gene, D gene, V gene, CDR3 length, CDR3 protein, CDR3 DNA. A D gene is named only where the DNA matches it firmly. Clone sizes are given selectively: once, few, many, or a class where the clone is expanded.

clone_size: NA
j_call: TRBJ1-1
d_call: NA
v_call: TRBV12-3/TRBV12-4
cdr3_length: 14
cdr3_aa: CASSLGAPNTEAFF
cdr3_nt: TGTGCCAGCAGTTTGGGGGCCCCGAACACTGAAGCTTTCTTT

clone_size: NA
j_call: TRBJ1-4
d_call: NA
v_call: TRBV5-1
cdr3_length: 14
cdr3_aa: CASSFQGLREKLFF
cdr3_nt: TGCGCCAGCAGCTTTCAGGGGCTGAGAGAAAAACTGTTTTTT

clone_size: NA
j_call: TRBJ2-7
d_call: NA
v_call: TRBV5-1
cdr3_length: 14
cdr3_aa: CASRLGASSYEQYF
cdr3_nt: TGCGCCAGCAGGTTAGGAGCGAGCTCCTACGAGCAGTACTTC

clone_size: NA
j_call: TRBJ1-2
d_call: NA
v_call: TRBV28
cdr3_length: 18
cdr3_aa: CASSPYLPTPRSNYGYTF
cdr3_nt: TGTGCCAGCAGCCCGTACTTGCCGACGCCCCGTTCTAACTATGGCTACACCTTC

clone_size: NA
j_call: TRBJ1-2
d_call: TRBD1
v_call: TRBV20-1
cdr3_length: 13
cdr3_aa: CSARNRDRSYYTF
cdr3_nt: TGCAGTGCTAGGAACCGGGACAGGAGTTACTACACCTTC

clone_size: few
j_call: TRBJ1-1
d_call: NA
v_call: TRBV9
cdr3_length: 15
cdr3_aa: CASSVRRNHDPEAFF
cdr3_nt: TGTGCCAGCAGCGTAAGACGGAACCATGACCCTGAAGCTTTCTTT

clone_size: NA
j_call: TRBJ2-7
d_call: TRBD1
v_call: TRBV5-1
cdr3_length: 15
cdr3_aa: CASSPADRAIDEQYF
cdr3_nt: TGCGCCAGCAGCCCGGCCGACAGGGCAATTGATGAGCAGTACTTC

clone_size: NA
j_call: TRBJ1-2
d_call: NA
v_call: TRBV10-3
cdr3_length: 12
cdr3_aa: CAISEGAEGYTF
cdr3_nt: TGTGCCATCAGTGAGGGGGCGGAGGGCTACACCTTC

clone_size: NA
j_call: TRBJ2-5
d_call: TRBD1
v_call: TRBV29-1
cdr3_length: 13
cdr3_aa: CSAEDRPQETQYF
cdr3_nt: TGCAGCGCAGAGGACAGGCCCCAAGAGACCCAGTACTTC

clone_size: NA
j_call: TRBJ2-7
d_call: NA
v_call: TRBV29-1
cdr3_length: 10
cdr3_aa: CSVAVDEQYF
cdr3_nt: TGCAGCGTTGCGGTGGACGAGCAGTACTTC

clone_size: few
j_call: TRBJ1-2
d_call: NA
v_call: TRBV5-5
cdr3_length: 13
cdr3_aa: CASSLEVNYGYTF
cdr3_nt: TGTGCCAGCAGCTTGGAGGTTAACTATGGCTACACCTTC

clone_size: NA
j_call: TRBJ2-3
d_call: TRBD2
v_call: TRBV6-2/TRBV6-3
cdr3_length: 15
cdr3_aa: CASSLAGSPTDTQYF
cdr3_nt: TGTGCCAGCAGTTTAGCGGGGTCCCCCACGGATACGCAGTATTTT

clone_size: few
j_call: TRBJ2-3
d_call: NA
v_call: TRBV20-1
cdr3_length: 12
cdr3_aa: CSASPTRDTQYF
cdr3_nt: TGCAGTGCTAGTCCGACAAGAGATACGCAGTATTTT

clone_size: few
j_call: TRBJ1-2
d_call: TRBD1
v_call: TRBV10-3
cdr3_length: 13
cdr3_aa: CAVLDRGDYGYTF
cdr3_nt: TGTGCCGTTCTGGACAGGGGTGACTATGGCTACACCTTC

clone_size: NA
j_call: TRBJ1-1
d_call: NA
v_call: TRBV7-2
cdr3_length: 14
cdr3_aa: CASRGQNRGTEAFF
cdr3_nt: TGTGCCAGCAGAGGTCAAAACCGGGGCACTGAAGCTTTCTTT

clone_size: few
j_call: TRBJ2-2
d_call: TRBD1
v_call: TRBV5-1
cdr3_length: 13
cdr3_aa: CASSWDSTGELFF
cdr3_nt: TGCGCCAGCAGCTGGGACAGCACCGGGGAGCTGTTTTTT

clone_size: few
j_call: TRBJ1-5
d_call: TRBD1
v_call: TRBV20-1
cdr3_length: 16
cdr3_aa: CSARDEGRGNNQPQHF
cdr3_nt: TGCAGTGCTAGAGATGAGGGCAGGGGGAACAATCAGCCCCAGCATTTT

clone_size: NA
j_call: TRBJ1-6
d_call: NA
v_call: TRBV15
cdr3_length: 16
cdr3_aa: CATSREVSSYNSPLHF
cdr3_nt: TGTGCCACCAGCAGAGAAGTGAGCTCCTATAATTCACCCCTCCACTTT

clone_size: few
j_call: TRBJ1-5
d_call: NA
v_call: TRBV4-1
cdr3_length: 15
cdr3_aa: CASSQVGHLNQPQHF
cdr3_nt: TGCGCCAGCAGCCAAGTGGGGCACCTCAATCAGCCCCAGCATTTT

clone_size: few
j_call: TRBJ1-3
d_call: NA
v_call: TRBV20-1
cdr3_length: 16
cdr3_aa: CSASRAAPSAGNTIYF
cdr3_nt: TGCAGTGCCTCGAGGGCAGCCCCATCAGCTGGAAACACCATATATTTT

clone_size: few
j_call: TRBJ2-7
d_call: NA
v_call: TRBV5-1
cdr3_length: 13
cdr3_aa: CASSGTDNYEQYF
cdr3_nt: TGCGCCAGCAGCGGGACTGACAATTACGAGCAGTACTTC

clone_size: NA
j_call: TRBJ1-2
d_call: NA
v_call: TRBV10-3
cdr3_length: 12
cdr3_aa: CAISEGPYGYTF
cdr3_nt: TGTGCCATCAGTGAAGGGCCCTATGGCTACACCTTC

clone_size: medium-sized
j_call: TRBJ1-1
d_call: TRBD1
v_call: TRBV7-9
cdr3_length: 16
cdr3_aa: CASTSRGTGVNTEAFF
cdr3_nt: TGTGCCAGCACCTCCCGGGGGACAGGGGTGAACACTGAAGCTTTCTTT

clone_size: NA
j_call: TRBJ2-5
d_call: NA
v_call: TRBV7-9
cdr3_length: 15
cdr3_aa: CASSLARSAQETQYF
cdr3_nt: TGTGCCAGCAGCTTAGCGAGGTCAGCTCAAGAGACCCAGTACTTC

clone_size: medium-sized
j_call: TRBJ1-5
d_call: NA
v_call: TRBV12-3/TRBV12-4
cdr3_length: 13
cdr3_aa: CASSSDPSQAQHF
cdr3_nt: TGTGCCAGCAGTTCCGATCCTAGTCAGGCCCAGCATTTT

clone_size: NA
j_call: TRBJ2-7
d_call: NA
v_call: TRBV20-1
cdr3_length: 12
cdr3_aa: CSALASDYEQYF
cdr3_nt: TGCAGTGCTCTGGCGTCCGACTACGAGCAGTACTTC

clone_size: NA
j_call: TRBJ2-1
d_call: NA
v_call: TRBV7-2
cdr3_length: 14
cdr3_aa: CASSLSLSGNEQFF
cdr3_nt: TGTGCCAGCAGCTTAAGTCTTAGTGGCAATGAGCAGTTCTTC

clone_size: NA
j_call: TRBJ1-2
d_call: TRBD1
v_call: TRBV29-1
cdr3_length: 13
cdr3_aa: CSVRDRGKEGYTF
cdr3_nt: TGCAGCGTTCGAGACAGGGGGAAGGAAGGCTACACCTTC

clone_size: NA
j_call: TRBJ2-3
d_call: NA
v_call: TRBV12-3/TRBV12-4
cdr3_length: 15
cdr3_aa: CANSLSGGKGDTQYF
cdr3_nt: TGTGCCAACAGCCTGTCTGGGGGAAAGGGAGATACGCAGTATTTT

clone_size: few
j_call: TRBJ1-6
d_call: TRBD1
v_call: TRBV5-1
cdr3_length: 15
cdr3_aa: CASSGPGQGNSPLHF
cdr3_nt: TGCGCCAGCAGCGGACCGGGACAGGGAAATTCACCCCTCCACTTT

clone_size: NA
j_call: TRBJ2-3
d_call: NA
v_call: TRBV9
cdr3_length: 14
cdr3_aa: CASSTRPGTDTQYF
cdr3_nt: TGTGCCAGCAGCACTCGGCCAGGCACAGATACGCAGTATTTT

clone_size: few
j_call: TRBJ1-5
d_call: TRBD1
v_call: TRBV12-3/TRBV12-4
cdr3_length: 15
cdr3_aa: CASGLTGGRSQPQHF
cdr3_nt: TGTGCCAGCGGTTTAACAGGGGGTCGTAGTCAGCCCCAGCATTTT

clone_size: NA
j_call: TRBJ1-2
d_call: TRBD1
v_call: TRBV11-2
cdr3_length: 15
cdr3_aa: CASSLRQGPIYGYTF
cdr3_nt: TGTGCCAGCAGCTTGAGACAGGGACCGATCTATGGCTACACCTTC

clone_size: few
j_call: TRBJ1-4
d_call: NA
v_call: TRBV11-1
cdr3_length: 15
cdr3_aa: CASSPTGRTNEKLFF
cdr3_nt: TGTGCCAGCAGCCCCACAGGGAGAACTAATGAAAAACTGTTTTTT

clone_size: few
j_call: TRBJ1-1
d_call: TRBD1
v_call: TRBV29-1
cdr3_length: 14
cdr3_aa: CSVVRQGLNTEAFF
cdr3_nt: TGCAGCGTAGTACGACAGGGCCTGAACACTGAAGCTTTCTTT

clone_size: few
j_call: TRBJ1-1
d_call: TRBD1
v_call: TRBV12-3/TRBV12-4
cdr3_length: 14
cdr3_aa: CASRLGTGGSEAFF
cdr3_nt: TGTGCCAGCAGGCTGGGGACAGGGGGTTCTGAAGCTTTCTTT

clone_size: NA
j_call: TRBJ2-5
d_call: NA
v_call: TRBV12-3/TRBV12-4
cdr3_length: 14
cdr3_aa: CASSLRGAIETQYF
cdr3_nt: TGTGCCAGCAGTTTACGGGGGGCAATAGAGACCCAGTACTTC

clone_size: few
j_call: TRBJ1-1
d_call: TRBD1
v_call: TRBV6-2/TRBV6-3
cdr3_length: 15
cdr3_aa: CASTDRQGPNTEAFF
cdr3_nt: TGTGCCAGCACCGATAGACAGGGCCCCAACACTGAAGCTTTCTTT

clone_size: NA
j_call: TRBJ1-2
d_call: NA
v_call: TRBV5-1
cdr3_length: 12
cdr3_aa: CASSLGGESYTF
cdr3_nt: TGCGCCAGCAGCTTGGGCGGGGAAAGCTACACCTTC

clone_size: NA
j_call: TRBJ2-7
d_call: NA
v_call: TRBV4-3
cdr3_length: 16
cdr3_aa: CASSQDPGASTYEQYF
cdr3_nt: TGCGCCAGCAGCCAAGATCCGGGGGCGTCCACCTACGAGCAGTACTTC

clone_size: NA
j_call: TRBJ2-4
d_call: NA
v_call: TRBV20-1
cdr3_length: 10
cdr3_aa: CSANGQIQYF
cdr3_nt: TGCAGTGCTAACGGACAGATTCAGTACTTC

clone_size: few
j_call: TRBJ1-6
d_call: NA
v_call: TRBV19
cdr3_length: 14
cdr3_aa: CASSTYIANSPLHF
cdr3_nt: TGTGCCAGTAGTACCTACATCGCTAATTCACCCCTCCACTTT

clone_size: NA
j_call: TRBJ2-3
d_call: NA
v_call: TRBV3-1
cdr3_length: 13
cdr3_aa: CASSQDAGAIRYF
cdr3_nt: TGTGCCAGCAGCCAAGACGCAGGGGCCATCAGGTATTTT

clone_size: NA
j_call: TRBJ2-3
d_call: NA
v_call: TRBV5-1
cdr3_length: 16
cdr3_aa: CASSLAGSSVADTQYF
cdr3_nt: TGCGCCAGCAGCTTGGCCGGGTCTAGCGTGGCAGATACGCAGTATTTT

clone_size: few
j_call: TRBJ2-1
d_call: NA
v_call: TRBV6-1
cdr3_length: 12
cdr3_aa: CASSGLDNEQFF
cdr3_nt: TGTGCCAGCAGTGGCCTAGACAATGAGCAGTTCTTC

clone_size: NA
j_call: TRBJ1-6
d_call: NA
v_call: TRBV11-2
cdr3_length: 15
cdr3_aa: CASSSFAGGGSPLHF
cdr3_nt: TGTGCCAGCAGCTCTTTTGCGGGGGGAGGTTCACCCCTCCACTTT

clone_size: few
j_call: TRBJ1-1
d_call: NA
v_call: TRBV18
cdr3_length: 15
cdr3_aa: CASSPRGGRETEAFF
cdr3_nt: TGTGCCAGCTCACCACGAGGGGGAAGGGAGACTGAAGCTTTCTTT

clone_size: few
j_call: TRBJ1-6
d_call: NA
v_call: TRBV6-5
cdr3_length: 14
cdr3_aa: CASSYGRFDSPLHF
cdr3_nt: TGTGCCAGCAGTTACGGCCGATTTGATTCACCCCTCCACTTT

clone_size: NA
j_call: TRBJ1-2
d_call: NA
v_call: TRBV7-9
cdr3_length: 15
cdr3_aa: CASSLTDSIFDGYTF
cdr3_nt: TGTGCCAGCAGCCTCACCGATAGCATTTTCGATGGCTACACCTTC

clone_size: NA
j_call: TRBJ1-2
d_call: TRBD1
v_call: TRBV6-5
cdr3_length: 17
cdr3_aa: CASSPSGRGPFVYGYTF
cdr3_nt: TGTGCCAGCAGCCCCTCGGGCAGGGGGCCCTTTGTCTATGGCTACACCTTC